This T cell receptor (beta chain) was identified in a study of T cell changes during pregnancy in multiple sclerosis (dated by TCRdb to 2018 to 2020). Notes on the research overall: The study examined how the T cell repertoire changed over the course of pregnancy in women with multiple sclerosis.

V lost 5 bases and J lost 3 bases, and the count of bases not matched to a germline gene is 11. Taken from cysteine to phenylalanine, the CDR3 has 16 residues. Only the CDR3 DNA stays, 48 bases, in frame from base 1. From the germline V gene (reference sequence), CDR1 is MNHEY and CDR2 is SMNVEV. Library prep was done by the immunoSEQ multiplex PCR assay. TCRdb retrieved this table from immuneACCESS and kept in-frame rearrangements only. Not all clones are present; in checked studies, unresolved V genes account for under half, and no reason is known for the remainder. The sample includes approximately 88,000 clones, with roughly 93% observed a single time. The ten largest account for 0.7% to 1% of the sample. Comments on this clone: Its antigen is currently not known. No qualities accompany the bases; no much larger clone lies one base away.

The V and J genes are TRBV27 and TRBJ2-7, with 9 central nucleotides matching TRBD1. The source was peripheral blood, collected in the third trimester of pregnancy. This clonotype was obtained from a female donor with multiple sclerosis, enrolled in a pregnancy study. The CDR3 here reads CASSTNLQGAYYEQYF. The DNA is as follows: TGTGCCAGCAGTACGAACCTACAGGGGGCGTACTACGAGCAGTACTTC.